These 13 T cell receptor beta chains originate from one sample sequenced in a study of blood T cell repertoires in COVID-19. Clones were read by immunoSEQ multiplex PCR, and TCRdb kept only the in-frame ones, dropping some. This sample yields roughly 80,000 clones, of which under 80% are seen a single time; 9.5% to 10% belongs to the top ten. Input material: peripheral blood. Every receptor here comes from a human donor in a cohort sampled during active COVID-19.

This chain uses TRBV28 with TRBJ2-1, with 7 bases that match TRBD1. V shed 5 bases and J 4 bases; nucleotides not matched to a gene: 8. Germline V gene data show CDR1 as MDHEN and CDR2 as SYDVKM. The CDR3 contains 15 residues. CDR3 region: CASSLTGEPYNEQFF. CDR3 DNA: TGTGCCAGCAGTCTAACAGGGGAGCCTTACAATGAGCAGTTCTTC.

DNA for the CDR3: TGTGCCAGCAGCCAGGGGTCCACAGATACGCAGTATTTT. This sequence encodes CASSQGSTDTQYF. The chain recombines TRBV7-9 with TRBJ2-3; tentatively, D is TRBD1 (6 bases). The germline CDR1 and CDR2 sequences are SEHNR and FQNEAQ (reference sequence). Deletions cut 5 bases from V and 2 bases from J, with 8 bases between. The CDR3 runs to 13 residues.

The chain uses TRBV5-1 and TRBJ1-1; TRBD1 is a possible D gene (5 bases). V was clipped by 2 bases and J by 1 base, with 9 bases between them. Germline assignment: CDR1 SGHRS and CDR2 YFSETQ. The CDR3 consists of 14 residues. The CDR3 DNA is TGCGCCAGCAGCTTTCAGACAGAGAACACTGAAGCTTTCTTT. This codes for CASSFQTENTEAFF.

This clone was picked up one time. CDR3 nucleotide sequence: TGTGCCAGTACTGGGGCCAACGTCCTGACTTTC. Protein sequence: CASTGANVLTF. This chain connects TRBV11-3 to TRBJ2-6; D unclear. This CDR3 is 11 amino acids long. The V gene's germline CDR1 is SGHNT and CDR2 YENEEA. The V end was cut by 9 bases, the J end by 2 bases, with 2 bases between.

This clone has a handful of counts. The genes are TRBV10-2 and TRBJ1-6; D unresolved. This CDR3 is built from 14 residues. Germline CDR1 is WSHSY and CDR2 is SAAADI. V was clipped by 3 bases and J by 8 bases, with 11 bases between them. The CDR3 loop reads CASSDGGLHSPLHF. The DNA for the CDR3 is TGCGCCAGCAGTGATGGCGGGCTACATTCACCCCTCCACTTT.

The chain employs TRBV7-6 and TRBJ2-2, with 8 positions matching TRBD2. The CDR3 has 15 amino acids. Germline V lookup: CDR1 SGHVS, CDR2 FNYEAQ. V lost 4 bases and J lost 5; bases outside the gene matches: 6. CDR3 coding DNA: TGTGCCAGCAGCTCGGGGGGGCCTTTAACCGGGGAGCTGTTTTTT. Translation: CASSSGGPLTGELFF.

V and J are TRBV6-4 and TRBJ1-1; the D is unclear. V lost 4 bases and J lost 1, with 7 bases in between. The CDR3 spans 13 residues. The germline CDR1 and CDR2 sequences are MRHNA and SNTAGT. CDR3 in amino acids: CASSATPNTEAFF. Here the CDR3 DNA reads TGTGCCAGCAGTGCGACACCGAACACTGAAGCTTTCTTT.

The chain uses TRBV13 and TRBJ2-1, with TRBD2 identical over 9 bases. V was pared by 2 bases and J by 0 bases, with 8 bases of the junction left unmatched. Germline CDR1 PRHDT, CDR2 FYEKMQ (reference sequence). The CDR3 is 18 residues long. The CDR3 nucleotides read TGTGCCAGCAGCTTACTGGTTAGCGGGGGCCCCTCCTACAATGAGCAGTTCTTC. As protein: CASSLLVSGGPSYNEQFF.

The chain combines TRBV19 with TRBJ1-1; D call uncertain. This CDR3 is 12 amino acids long. Germline-derived CDR1 and CDR2 are LNHDA and SQIVND (reference sequence). Trimming stripped 11 bases from V and 1 base from J, with 11 bases between. The CDR3 is CAPRSWNTEAFF. The CDR3 DNA reads TGTGCCCCCCGGAGTTGGAACACTGAAGCTTTCTTT.

The V and J genes are TRBV6-2 or TRBV6-3 and TRBJ1-4, with TRBD1 matching over 7 bases. The germline gives CDR1 MNHEY, CDR2 SVGEGT. After removal of 0 bases from V and 8 bases from J, the junction contained 9 bases not matched to a gene. The CDR3 spans 16 residues. The CDR3 here is CASSYSRDSLGEKLFF. CDR3 in DNA: TGTGCCAGCAGTTACTCCCGGGACAGCCTTGGGGAAAAACTGTTTTTT.

The rearrangement uses TRBV10-3 and TRBJ2-7, with 7 bases lining up with TRBD1. Per the germline V gene, CDR1 is ENHRY and CDR2 is SYGVKD. Trimming cost V 7 bases and J 5 bases; bases outside gene matches: 5. The CDR3 is 12 residues long. The CDR3 protein is CAIMGQSDEQYF. As DNA, the CDR3 is TGTGCCATCATGGGACAGAGCGACGAGCAGTACTTC.

The rearrangement joins TRBV28 to TRBJ1-2; weak D call: TRBD1 (5 bases). The CDR3 is 12 amino acids. With 6 bases removed from V and 4 bases from J, the gap between germline ends came to 9 bases. Per the germline V gene, CDR1 is MDHEN and CDR2 is SYDVKM. This CDR3 is CASRGGGYGYTF. The CDR3 DNA reads as TGTGCCAGCAGGGGGGGAGGCTATGGCTACACCTTC.

This clone came up a few times. The chain recombines TRBV6-4 with TRBJ2-3; TRBD2 aligns across 10 bases. V shed 0 bases, J shed 4 bases, and the junction held 1 base outside the gene matches. Germline assignment: CDR1 MRHNA and CDR2 SNTAGT. CDR3 length: 15 amino acids. For the CDR3, the DNA is TGTGCCAGCAGTGACTCGAGCGGGGGGGCAGATACGCAGTATTTT. Amino acid sequence: CASSDSSGGADTQYF.